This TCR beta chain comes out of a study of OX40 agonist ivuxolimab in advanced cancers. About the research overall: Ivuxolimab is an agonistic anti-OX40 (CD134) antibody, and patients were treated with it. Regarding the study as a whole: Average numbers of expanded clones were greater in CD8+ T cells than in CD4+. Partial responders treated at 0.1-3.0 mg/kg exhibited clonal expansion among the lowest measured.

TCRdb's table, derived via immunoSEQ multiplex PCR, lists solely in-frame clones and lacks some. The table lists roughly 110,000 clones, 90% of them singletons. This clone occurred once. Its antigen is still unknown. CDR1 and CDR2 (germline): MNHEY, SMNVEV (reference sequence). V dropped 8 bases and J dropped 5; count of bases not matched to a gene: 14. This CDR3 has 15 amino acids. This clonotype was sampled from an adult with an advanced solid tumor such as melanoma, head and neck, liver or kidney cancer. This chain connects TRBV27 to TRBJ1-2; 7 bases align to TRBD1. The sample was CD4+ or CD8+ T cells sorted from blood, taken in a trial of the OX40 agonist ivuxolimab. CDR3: CASATRAGQTYGYTF. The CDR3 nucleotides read TGTGCCAGCGCCACTCGGGCGGGACAGACATATGGCTACACCTTC.